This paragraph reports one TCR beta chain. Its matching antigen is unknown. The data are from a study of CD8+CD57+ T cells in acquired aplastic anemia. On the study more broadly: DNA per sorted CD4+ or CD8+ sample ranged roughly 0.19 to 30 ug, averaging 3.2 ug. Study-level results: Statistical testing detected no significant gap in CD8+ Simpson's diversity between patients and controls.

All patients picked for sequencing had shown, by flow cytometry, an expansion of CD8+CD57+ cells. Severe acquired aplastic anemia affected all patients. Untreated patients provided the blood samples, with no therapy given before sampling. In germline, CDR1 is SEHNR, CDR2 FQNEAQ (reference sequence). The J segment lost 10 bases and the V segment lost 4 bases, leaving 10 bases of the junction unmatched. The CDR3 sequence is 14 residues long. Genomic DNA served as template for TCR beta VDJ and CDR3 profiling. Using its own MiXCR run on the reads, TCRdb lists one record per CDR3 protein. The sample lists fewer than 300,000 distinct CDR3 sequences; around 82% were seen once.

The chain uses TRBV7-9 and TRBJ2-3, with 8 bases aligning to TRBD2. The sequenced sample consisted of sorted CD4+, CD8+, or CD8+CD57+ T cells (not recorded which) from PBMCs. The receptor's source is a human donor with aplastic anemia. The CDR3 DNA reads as TGTGCCAGCAGCTATGCGGGAGGTCCGGCTCCGCAGTATTTT. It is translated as CASSYAGGPAPQYF.